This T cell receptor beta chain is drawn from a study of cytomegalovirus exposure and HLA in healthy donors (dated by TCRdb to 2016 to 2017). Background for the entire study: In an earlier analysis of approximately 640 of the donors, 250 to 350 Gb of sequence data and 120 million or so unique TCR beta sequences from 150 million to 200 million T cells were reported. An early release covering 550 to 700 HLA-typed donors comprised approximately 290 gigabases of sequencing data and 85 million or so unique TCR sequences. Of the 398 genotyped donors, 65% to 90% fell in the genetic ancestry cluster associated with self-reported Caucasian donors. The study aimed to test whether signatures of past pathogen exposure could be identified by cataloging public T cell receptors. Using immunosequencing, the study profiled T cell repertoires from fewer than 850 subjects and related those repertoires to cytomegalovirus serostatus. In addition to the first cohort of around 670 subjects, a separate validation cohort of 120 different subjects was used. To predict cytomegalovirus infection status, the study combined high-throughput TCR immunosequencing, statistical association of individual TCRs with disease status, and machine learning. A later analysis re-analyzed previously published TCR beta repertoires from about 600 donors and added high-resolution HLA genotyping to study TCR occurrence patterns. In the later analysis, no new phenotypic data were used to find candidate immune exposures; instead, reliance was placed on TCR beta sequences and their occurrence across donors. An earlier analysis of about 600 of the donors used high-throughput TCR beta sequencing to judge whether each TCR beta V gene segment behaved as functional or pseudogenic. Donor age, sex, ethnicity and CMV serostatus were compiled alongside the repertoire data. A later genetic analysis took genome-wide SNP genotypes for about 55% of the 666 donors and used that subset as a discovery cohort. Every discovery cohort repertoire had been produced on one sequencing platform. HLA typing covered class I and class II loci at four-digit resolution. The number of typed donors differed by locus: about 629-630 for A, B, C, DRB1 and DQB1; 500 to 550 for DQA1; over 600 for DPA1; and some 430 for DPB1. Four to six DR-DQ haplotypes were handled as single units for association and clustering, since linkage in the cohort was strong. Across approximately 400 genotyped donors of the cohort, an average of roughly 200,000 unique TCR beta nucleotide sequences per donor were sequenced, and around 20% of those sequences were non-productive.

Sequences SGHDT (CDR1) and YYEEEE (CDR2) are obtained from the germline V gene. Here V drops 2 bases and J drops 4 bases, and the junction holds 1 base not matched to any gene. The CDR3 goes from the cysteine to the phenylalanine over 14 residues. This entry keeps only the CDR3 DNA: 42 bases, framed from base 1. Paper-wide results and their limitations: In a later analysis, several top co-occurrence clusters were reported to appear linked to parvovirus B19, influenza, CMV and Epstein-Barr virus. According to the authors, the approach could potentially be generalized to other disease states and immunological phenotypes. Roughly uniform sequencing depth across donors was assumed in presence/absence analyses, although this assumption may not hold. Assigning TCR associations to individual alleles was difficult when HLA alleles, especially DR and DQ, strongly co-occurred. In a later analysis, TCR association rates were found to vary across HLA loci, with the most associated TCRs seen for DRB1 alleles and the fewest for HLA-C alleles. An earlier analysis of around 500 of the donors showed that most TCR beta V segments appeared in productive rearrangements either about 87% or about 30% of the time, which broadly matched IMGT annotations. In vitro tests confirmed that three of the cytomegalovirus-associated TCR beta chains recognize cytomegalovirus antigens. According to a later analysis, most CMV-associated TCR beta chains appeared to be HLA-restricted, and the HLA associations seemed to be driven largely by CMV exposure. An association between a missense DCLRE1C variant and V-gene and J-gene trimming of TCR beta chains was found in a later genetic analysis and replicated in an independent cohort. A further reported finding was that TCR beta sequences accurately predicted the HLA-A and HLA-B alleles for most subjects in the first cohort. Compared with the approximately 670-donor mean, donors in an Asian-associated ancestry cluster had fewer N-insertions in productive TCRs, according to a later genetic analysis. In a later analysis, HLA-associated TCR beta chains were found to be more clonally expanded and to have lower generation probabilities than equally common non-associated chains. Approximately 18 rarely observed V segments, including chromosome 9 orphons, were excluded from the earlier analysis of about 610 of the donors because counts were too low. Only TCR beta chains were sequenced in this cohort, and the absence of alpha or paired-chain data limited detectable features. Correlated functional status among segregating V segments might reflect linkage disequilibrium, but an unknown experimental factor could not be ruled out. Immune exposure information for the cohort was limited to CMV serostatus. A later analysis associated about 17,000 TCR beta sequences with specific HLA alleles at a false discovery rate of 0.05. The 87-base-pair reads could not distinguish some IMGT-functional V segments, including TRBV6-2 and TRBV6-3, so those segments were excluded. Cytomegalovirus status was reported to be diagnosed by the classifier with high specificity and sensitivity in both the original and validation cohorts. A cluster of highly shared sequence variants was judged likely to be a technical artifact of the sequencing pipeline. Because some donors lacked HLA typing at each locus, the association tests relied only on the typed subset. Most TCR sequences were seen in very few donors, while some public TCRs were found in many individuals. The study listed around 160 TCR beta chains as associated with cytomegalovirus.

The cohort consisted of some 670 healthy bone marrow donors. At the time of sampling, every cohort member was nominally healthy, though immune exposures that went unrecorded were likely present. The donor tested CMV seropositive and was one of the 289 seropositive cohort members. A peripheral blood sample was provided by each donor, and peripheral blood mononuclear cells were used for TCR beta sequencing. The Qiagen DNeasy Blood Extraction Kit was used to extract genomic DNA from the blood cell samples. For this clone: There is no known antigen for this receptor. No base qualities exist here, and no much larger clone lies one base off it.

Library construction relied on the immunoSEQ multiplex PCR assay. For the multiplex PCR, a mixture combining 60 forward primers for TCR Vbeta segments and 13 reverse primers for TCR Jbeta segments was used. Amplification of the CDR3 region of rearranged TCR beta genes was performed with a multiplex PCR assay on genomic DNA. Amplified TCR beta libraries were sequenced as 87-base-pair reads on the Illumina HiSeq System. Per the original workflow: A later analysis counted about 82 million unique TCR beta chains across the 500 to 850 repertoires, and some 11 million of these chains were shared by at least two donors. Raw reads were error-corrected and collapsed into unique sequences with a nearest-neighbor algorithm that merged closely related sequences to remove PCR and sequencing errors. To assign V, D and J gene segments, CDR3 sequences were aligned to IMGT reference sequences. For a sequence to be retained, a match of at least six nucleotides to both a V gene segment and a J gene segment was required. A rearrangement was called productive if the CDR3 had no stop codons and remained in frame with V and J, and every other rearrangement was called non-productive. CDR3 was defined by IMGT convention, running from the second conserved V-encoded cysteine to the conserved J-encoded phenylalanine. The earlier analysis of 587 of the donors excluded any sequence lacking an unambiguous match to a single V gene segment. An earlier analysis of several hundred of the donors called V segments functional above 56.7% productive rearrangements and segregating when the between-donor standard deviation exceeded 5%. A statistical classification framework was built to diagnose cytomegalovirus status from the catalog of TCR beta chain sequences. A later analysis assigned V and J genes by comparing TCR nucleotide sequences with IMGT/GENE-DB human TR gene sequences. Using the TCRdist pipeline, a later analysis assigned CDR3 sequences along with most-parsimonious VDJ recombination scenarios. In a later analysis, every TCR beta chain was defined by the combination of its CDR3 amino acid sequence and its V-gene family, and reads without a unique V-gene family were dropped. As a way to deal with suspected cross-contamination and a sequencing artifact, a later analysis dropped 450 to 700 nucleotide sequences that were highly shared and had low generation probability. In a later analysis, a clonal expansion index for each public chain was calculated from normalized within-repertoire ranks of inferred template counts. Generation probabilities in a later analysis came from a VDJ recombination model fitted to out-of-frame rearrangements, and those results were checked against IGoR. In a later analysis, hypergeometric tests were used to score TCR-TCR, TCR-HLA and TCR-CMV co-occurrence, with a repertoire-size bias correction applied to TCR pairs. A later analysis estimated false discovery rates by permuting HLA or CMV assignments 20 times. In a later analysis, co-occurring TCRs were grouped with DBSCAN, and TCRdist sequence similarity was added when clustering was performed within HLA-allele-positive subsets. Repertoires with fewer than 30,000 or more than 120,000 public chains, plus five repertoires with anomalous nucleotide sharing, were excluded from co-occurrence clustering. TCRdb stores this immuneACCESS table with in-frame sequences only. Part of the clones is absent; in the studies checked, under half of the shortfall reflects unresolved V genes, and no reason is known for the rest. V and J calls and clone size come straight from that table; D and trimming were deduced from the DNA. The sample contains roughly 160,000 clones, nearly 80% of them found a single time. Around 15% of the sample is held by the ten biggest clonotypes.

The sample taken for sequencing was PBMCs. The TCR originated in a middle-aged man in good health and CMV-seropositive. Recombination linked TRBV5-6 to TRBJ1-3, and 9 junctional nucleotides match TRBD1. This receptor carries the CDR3 CASSLGTGGNTIYF. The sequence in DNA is TGTGCCAGCAGCTTAGGGACAGGGGGAAACACCATATATTTT. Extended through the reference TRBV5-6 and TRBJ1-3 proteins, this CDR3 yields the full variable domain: DAGVTQSPTHLIKTRGQQVTLRCSPKSGHDTVSWYQQALGQGPQFIFQYYEEEERQRGNFPDRFSGHQFPNYSSELNVNALLLGDSALYLCASSLGTGGNTIYFGEGSWLTVV.